The rows below give T cell receptor beta chains drawn from one sample of a study of blood T cell repertoires in COVID-19. Clones were sequenced by immunoSEQ multiplex PCR, and TCRdb holds only the in-frame ones, with some missing. The profile shows 90,000 to 120,000 clones, about 80% of them singletons. The source material was peripheral blood. The receptor set was obtained from a woman aged 80 or over with active or convalescent COVID-19. The CDR3 runs from the conserved cysteine through the conserved F or W. Fields, in order: V gene, J gene, clone size, D gene, CDR3 DNA, CDR3 protein. A D gene is named only where the DNA matches it firmly. For some rows the clone size is stated as once, few or many, or as a class when expanded; others skip it.

TRBV30	TRBJ1-5	.	TRBD1	TGTGCCTGGAGTCGTCGTCAAGAACCAAACAGGGGGCCCCAGCATTTT	CAWSRRQEPNRGPQHF
TRBV27	TRBJ1-2	.	.	TGTGCCAGCAGTTTAGCCTACACAGGCCTCTACAACTATGGCTACACCTTC	CASSLAYTGLYNYGYTF
TRBV27	TRBJ1-2	.	TRBD1	TGTGCCAGCAGTTTATCGGCTAACCACAGGGGATCAACCTACACCTTC	CASSLSANHRGSTYTF
TRBV6-4	TRBJ1-1	.	.	TGTGCCAGCAGTGTTGCCAGGGGCACTGAAGCTTTCTTT	CASSVARGTEAFF
TRBV30	TRBJ1-1	.	.	TGTGCCTGGAGTTGGCAGGCGAACACTGAAGCTTTCTTT	CAWSWQANTEAFF
TRBV7-2	TRBJ2-5	.	TRBD2	TGTGCCAGCAGCTTAGGGGGTAGCGGGAGGGCGGAGACCCAGTACTTC	CASSLGGSGRAETQYF
TRBV5-6	TRBJ1-2	.	TRBD1	TGTGCCAGCAGCCCAGGGACAGGCACCACTAACTATGGCTACACCTTC	CASSPGTGTTNYGYTF
TRBV4-2	TRBJ2-3	.	.	TGTGCCAGCAGCCAAGATCGGAGCACAGATACGCAGTATTTT	CASSQDRSTDTQYF
TRBV6-2/TRBV6-3	TRBJ2-5	.	TRBD2	TGTGCCAGCACCCCCCTAGCGGGGTACCAAGAGACCCAGTACTTC	CASTPLAGYQETQYF
TRBV28	TRBJ1-5	few	.	TGTGCCAGCAGGTCGACTGGCAGGGGCAATCAGCCCCAGCATTTT	CASRSTGRGNQPQHF